This is a list of T cell receptor beta chains from one sample in a study of T cell responses to AZD1222 COVID-19 vaccine. Here immunoSEQ multiplex PCR was the method, and the copy in TCRdb shows in-frame clones only, minus some. The table has 140,000 to 150,000 clones, about 91% seen once. The material sequenced was peripheral blood, taken on day 0 of AZD1222 vaccination. Receptors originate from an adult in good health. Both conserved end residues are part of each CDR3. The D gene is left open where the match is weak. Size tells how often a clone was seen (once, few, many) or the class of an expanded clone, and some rows leave it out.

J gene | D gene | clone size | V gene | CDR3 protein | CDR3 DNA
TRBJ1-5 | . | . | TRBV7-9 | CASSLEGVSNQPQHF | TGTGCCAGCAGCTTAGAGGGGGTTAGCAATCAGCCCCAGCATTTT
TRBJ1-2 | TRBD1 | . | TRBV2 | CASTIELRQGRGYTF | TGTGCCAGCACCATCGAGCTCAGACAGGGAAGAGGCTACACCTTC
TRBJ2-2 | TRBD1 | few | TRBV7-9 | CASPRQGNTGELFF | TGTGCCAGCCCGAGACAGGGGAACACCGGGGAGCTGTTTTTT
TRBJ2-1 | . | . | TRBV12-3/TRBV12-4 | CASSAQGREQFF | TGTGCCAGCAGTGCACAGGGACGCGAGCAGTTCTTC
TRBJ2-3 | . | . | TRBV6-5 | CASSPRDTQYF | TGTGCCAGCAGCCCGCGGGATACGCAGTATTTT
TRBJ1-2 | TRBD1 | . | TRBV2 | CASTTRQGNYGYTF | TGTGCCAGCACAACTCGACAGGGGAACTATGGCTACACCTTC
TRBJ2-3 | TRBD2 | . | TRBV7-3 | CASSLSQRGGPSTDTQYF | TGTGCCAGCAGCTTAAGCCAGCGGGGGGGACCTAGCACAGATACGCAGTATTTT
TRBJ1-1 | TRBD1 | once | TRBV6-5 | CASFPGQGARAFF | TGTGCCAGCTTTCCGGGACAGGGGGCGCGAGCTTTCTTT
TRBJ1-2 | TRBD1 | . | TRBV6-5 | CASSQPGQGNYGYTF | TGTGCCAGCAGTCAACCGGGACAGGGAAACTATGGCTACACCTTC
TRBJ1-5 | . | . | TRBV4-2 | CASSQDPVQPQHF | TGTGCCAGCAGCCAGGACCCCGTACAGCCCCAGCATTTT
TRBJ2-3 | TRBD2 | . | TRBV18 | CASSSSGGAADTQYF | TGTGCCAGCTCATCTAGCGGGGGGGCCGCAGATACGCAGTATTTT
TRBJ2-5 | . | few | TRBV6-2/TRBV6-3 | CASSYQGPETQYF | TGTGCCAGCAGTTACCAGGGGCCCGAGACCCAGTACTTC
TRBJ1-4 | . | . | TRBV27 | CASSLYGHNEKLFF | TGTGCCAGCAGTTTGTACGGGCATAATGAAAAACTGTTTTTT
TRBJ1-5 | TRBD1 | . | TRBV7-6 | CASSAGQPHDGNQPQHF | TGTGCCAGCAGCGCGGGACAGCCCCATGACGGCAATCAGCCCCAGCATTTT
TRBJ2-3 | TRBD1 | . | TRBV4-1 | CASSQGGSGTGTDTQYF | TGCGCCAGCAGCCAAGGGGGATCTGGGACAGGAACAGATACGCAGTATTTT
TRBJ2-7 | . | . | TRBV18 | CASSPLVDYEQYF | TGTGCCAGCTCACCACTAGTAGATTACGAGCAGTACTTC
TRBJ1-1 | . | . | TRBV6-6 | CASSSLGNTEAFF | TGTGCCAGCAGCTCCCTTGGGAACACTGAAGCTTTCTTT
TRBJ1-2 | . | . | TRBV7-2 | CASSLDGGLFYGYTF | TGTGCCAGCAGCTTGGACGGGGGGCTTTTTTATGGCTACACCTTC
TRBJ2-7 | TRBD1 | . | TRBV15 | CATSREQGSYEQYF | TGTGCCACCAGCAGAGAACAGGGGTCCTACGAGCAGTACTTC
TRBJ1-1 | . | . | TRBV27 | CASSHRGGGGTEAFF | TGTGCCAGCAGTCATCGCGGCGGGGGCGGCACTGAAGCTTTCTTT
TRBJ2-1 | . | . | TRBV7-2 | CASSLGRIREQFF | TGTGCCAGCAGCTTAGGCCGGATTCGTGAGCAGTTCTTC
TRBJ2-2 | . | . | TRBV29-1 | CSGRWGGITGELFF | TGCAGCGGCCGGTGGGGGGGCATCACCGGGGAGCTGTTTTTT
TRBJ1-5 | . | . | TRBV29-1 | CSPPPGGNQPQHF | TGCAGCCCCCCCCCAGGAGGCAATCAGCCCCAGCATTTT
TRBJ1-4 | TRBD1 | . | TRBV19 | CASSGLGQLNEKLFF | TGTGCCAGTAGTGGGCTGGGACAGCTTAATGAAAAACTGTTTTTT
TRBJ2-7 | . | . | TRBV27 | CASSPLRAVYEQYF | TGTGCCAGCAGTCCCCTCAGGGCAGTCTACGAGCAGTACTTC
TRBJ1-3 | . | . | TRBV19 | CASSMGISSGNTIYF | TGTGCCAGTAGTATGGGCATCAGCTCTGGAAACACCATATATTTT
TRBJ1-5 | . | . | TRBV6-5 | CASGTRLNQPQHF | TGTGCCAGCGGGACGCGGCTGAATCAGCCCCAGCATTTT
TRBJ2-1 | . | few | TRBV24-1 | CATSPSGREGVNEQFF | TGTGCCACCAGTCCCTCTGGGAGGGAGGGGGTGAATGAGCAGTTCTTC
TRBJ2-7 | . | . | TRBV14 | CASSQVEQGEQYF | TGTGCCAGCAGCCAAGTTGAACAGGGCGAGCAGTACTTC
TRBJ2-7 | TRBD1 | once | TRBV30 | CAWTQGRTYEQYF | TGTGCCTGGACACAGGGGCGGACTTACGAGCAGTACTTC
TRBJ2-3 | TRBD1 | . | TRBV6-5 | CAGTDTGGTDTQYF | TGTGCCGGAACAGACACAGGGGGCACAGATACGCAGTATTTT
TRBJ1-1 | . | . | TRBV19 | CASSLRQATNTEAFF | TGTGCCAGTAGTCTCCGACAGGCAACGAACACTGAAGCTTTCTTT
TRBJ1-2 | . | . | TRBV28 | CASSSPTVGPSPYGYTF | TGTGCCAGCAGTTCCCCGACAGTTGGACCAAGCCCCTATGGCTACACCTTC
TRBJ2-1 | TRBD1 | . | TRBV5-1 | CASSFETGGWDEQFF | TGCGCCAGCAGCTTCGAAACAGGGGGCTGGGATGAGCAGTTCTTC
TRBJ1-3 | TRBD1 | . | TRBV10-3 | CAISEATGEGGNTIYF | TGTGCCATCAGTGAGGCGACAGGGGAGGGTGGAAACACCATATATTTT
TRBJ1-2 | . | . | TRBV10-3 | CATSGGDSNYGYTF | TGTGCCACGTCAGGAGGGGATTCTAACTATGGCTACACCTTC
TRBJ2-3 | TRBD2 | . | TRBV7-3 | CASSYSGGLQDTQYF | TGTGCCAGCAGTTATAGCGGGGGGCTCCAGGATACGCAGTATTTT
TRBJ2-1 | TRBD2 | . | TRBV19 | CASSGRGTSVYSDEQFF | TGTGCCAGTAGCGGGAGGGGGACTAGCGTTTATAGCGATGAGCAGTTCTTC
TRBJ1-2 | . | . | TRBV19 | CASSMGVGYGYTF | TGTGCCAGTAGTATGGGGGTGGGCTATGGCTACACCTTC
TRBJ1-1 | TRBD1 | . | TRBV29-1 | CSAQQGRTEAFF | TGCAGCGCCCAACAGGGGAGGACTGAAGCTTTCTTT
TRBJ2-1 | . | . | TRBV2 | CASSSRLMSSYNEQFF | TGTGCCAGCAGTTCTCGCCTCATGAGCTCCTACAATGAGCAGTTCTTC
TRBJ2-7 | . | . | TRBV4-2 | CASSQDQGAGLREQYF | TGTGCCAGCAGCCAAGATCAAGGAGCGGGCCTGAGGGAGCAGTACTTC
TRBJ2-6 | TRBD2 | . | TRBV12-5 | CASGFVLAGGFSGANVLTF | TGTGCTAGTGGTTTCGTCCTAGCGGGGGGTTTCTCTGGGGCCAACGTCCTGACTTTC
TRBJ1-4 | . | . | TRBV7-9 | CASSLDVGQNEKLFF | TGTGCCAGCAGCTTAGATGTGGGGCAGAATGAAAAACTGTTTTTT
TRBJ1-2 | TRBD1 | . | TRBV27 | CASSPNTGTGWGEYGYTF | TGTGCCAGCAGTCCAAACACAGGGACAGGGTGGGGTGAATACGGCTACACCTTC
TRBJ1-4 | . | few | TRBV4-3 | CASSQDWEKLFF | TGCGCCAGCAGCCAAGATTGGGAAAAACTGTTTTTT
TRBJ2-7 | TRBD1 | . | TRBV6-5 | CASITRQGIGYEQYF | TGTGCCAGCATAACCCGACAGGGCATCGGTTACGAGCAGTACTTC
TRBJ1-1 | . | . | TRBV7-2 | CASSPDFYTEAFF | TGTGCCAGCAGCCCAGACTTCTACACTGAAGCTTTCTTT
TRBJ2-2 | . | few | TRBV7-2 | CASSPGPGNTGELFF | TGTGCCAGCAGCCCGGGGCCAGGAAACACCGGGGAGCTGTTTTTT
TRBJ2-7 | TRBD2 | once | TRBV18 | CASSRGEYEQYF | TGTGCCAGCTCCCGGGGGGAATACGAGCAGTACTTC
TRBJ1-1 | . | . | TRBV6-5 | CASSRGDTEAFF | TGTGCCAGCAGTCGGGGGGATACTGAAGCTTTCTTT
TRBJ1-6 | . | once | TRBV2 | CASGLAKNSPLHF | TGTGCCAGCGGTTTGGCGAAGAATTCACCCCTCCACTTT
TRBJ2-2 | TRBD1 | . | TRBV9 | CASSRTGANTGELFF | TGTGCCAGCTCACGGACAGGGGCGAACACCGGGGAGCTGTTTTTT
TRBJ1-5 | TRBD1 | . | TRBV5-8 | CASRGGTGSTPQHF | TGTGCCAGCAGGGGCGGGACAGGGTCGACGCCCCAGCATTTT